This paragraph reports one T cell receptor beta chain. What it binds is not known. TCRdb keeps only in-frame clones here, not all; method: immunoSEQ multiplex PCR. Of a few million clones listed, approximately 93% were seen once; the top ten hold about 0.41%. The source of the sample is a study of shared clonotypes between healthy human individuals. Overall study: Donor ages ranged 18 to 49 years: two women, a few men.

Germline assignment: CDR1 MDHEN and CDR2 SYDVKM. This CDR3 has 15 amino acids. Trimming left V 7 bases short and J 7 bases short, with 20 bases between. Study outcomes and limitations: Despite large depth, rarefaction showed incomplete sorted-subset sequencing. It was anticipated that sequencing depth would influence how many clonotypes donors shared.

This receptor was taken from a man between 18 and 35 years old in good health. Some clones in this sample may be carry-over from other donors' samples. The chain carries TRBV28 and TRBJ2-1, with D possibly being TRBD1 (6 bases). Sequenced: naive CD4+ T cells from PBMCs. Subset described: CD45RA+ positively selected. CDR3: CASKRTAGAGNEQFF. As DNA, the CDR3 is TGTGCCAGCAAGCGTACGGCAGGGGCTGGTAATGAGCAGTTCTTC.